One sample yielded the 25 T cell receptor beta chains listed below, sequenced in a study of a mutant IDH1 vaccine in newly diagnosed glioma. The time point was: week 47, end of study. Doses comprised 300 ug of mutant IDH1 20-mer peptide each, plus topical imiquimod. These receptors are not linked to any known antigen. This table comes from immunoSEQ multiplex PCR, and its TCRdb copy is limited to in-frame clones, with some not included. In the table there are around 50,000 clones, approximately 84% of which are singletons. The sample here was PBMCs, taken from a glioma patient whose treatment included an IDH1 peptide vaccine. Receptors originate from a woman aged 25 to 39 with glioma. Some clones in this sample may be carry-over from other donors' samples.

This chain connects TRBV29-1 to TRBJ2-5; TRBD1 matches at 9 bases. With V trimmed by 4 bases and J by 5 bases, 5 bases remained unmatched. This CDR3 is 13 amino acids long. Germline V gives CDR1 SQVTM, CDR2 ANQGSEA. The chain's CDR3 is CSVVGDREETQYF. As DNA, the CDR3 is TGCAGCGTTGTAGGGGACAGGGAGGAGACCCAGTACTTC.

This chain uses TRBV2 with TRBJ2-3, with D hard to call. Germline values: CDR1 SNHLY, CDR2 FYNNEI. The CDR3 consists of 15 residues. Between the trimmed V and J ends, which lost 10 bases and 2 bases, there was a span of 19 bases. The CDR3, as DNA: TGTGCCACCCTAAAGGGCAGCTCATACACAGATACGCAGTATTTT. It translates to CATLKGSSYTDTQYF.

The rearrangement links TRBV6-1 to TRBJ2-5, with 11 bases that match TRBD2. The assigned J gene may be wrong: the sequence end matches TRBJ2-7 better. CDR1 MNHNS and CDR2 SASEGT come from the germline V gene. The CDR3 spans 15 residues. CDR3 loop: CASSAWTSGSYEQYF. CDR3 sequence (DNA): TGTGCCAGCAGTGCCTGGACTAGCGGGTCATACGAGCAGTACTTC.

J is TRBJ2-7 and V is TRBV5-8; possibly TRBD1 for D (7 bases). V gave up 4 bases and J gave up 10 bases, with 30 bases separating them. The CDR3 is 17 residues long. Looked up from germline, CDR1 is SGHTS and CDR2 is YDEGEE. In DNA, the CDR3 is TGTGCCAGCAGCCCCGCCGGAGACAGGGTGCAATGGGGACTCCAGTACTTC. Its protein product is CASSPAGDRVQWGLQYF.

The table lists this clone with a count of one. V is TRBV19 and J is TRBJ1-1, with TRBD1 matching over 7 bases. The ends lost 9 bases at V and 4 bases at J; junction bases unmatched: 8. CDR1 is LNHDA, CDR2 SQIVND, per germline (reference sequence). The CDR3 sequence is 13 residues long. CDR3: CASSLAGGTEAFF. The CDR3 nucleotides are TGTGCCAGCTCCCTCGCAGGGGGCACTGAAGCTTTCTTT. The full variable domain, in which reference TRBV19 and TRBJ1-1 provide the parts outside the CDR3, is DGGITQSPKYLFRKEGQNVTLSCEQNLNHDAMYWYRQDPGQGLRLIYYSQIVNDFQKGDIAEGYSVSREKKESFPLTVTSAQKNPTAFYLCASSLAGGTEAFFGQGTRLTVV.

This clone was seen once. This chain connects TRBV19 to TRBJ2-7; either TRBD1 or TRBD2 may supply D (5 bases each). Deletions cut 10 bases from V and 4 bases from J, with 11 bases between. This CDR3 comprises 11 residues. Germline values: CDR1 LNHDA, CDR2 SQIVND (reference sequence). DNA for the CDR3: TGTGCCACCGAGAGGGGTTACGAGCAGTACTTC. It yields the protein CATERGYEQYF.

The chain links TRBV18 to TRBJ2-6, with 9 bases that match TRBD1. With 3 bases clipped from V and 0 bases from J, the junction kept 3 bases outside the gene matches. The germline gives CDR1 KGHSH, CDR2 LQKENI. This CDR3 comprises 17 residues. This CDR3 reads CASSPGTGLSGANVLTF. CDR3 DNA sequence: TGTGCCAGCTCACCTGGGACAGGGCTCTCTGGGGCCAACGTCCTGACTTTC.

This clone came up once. In nucleotides, the CDR3 is TGTGCCAGCATGGCCCTGGACGGGACCACCTCCTACGAGCAGTACTTC. Protein: CASMALDGTTSYEQYF. The chain combines TRBV27 with TRBJ2-7, with D perhaps being TRBD1 or TRBD2 (5 bases each). The CDR3 consists of 16 residues. V was pared by 7 bases and J by 0 bases, with 19 bases between. In germline, CDR1 is MNHEY, CDR2 SMNVEV (reference sequence).

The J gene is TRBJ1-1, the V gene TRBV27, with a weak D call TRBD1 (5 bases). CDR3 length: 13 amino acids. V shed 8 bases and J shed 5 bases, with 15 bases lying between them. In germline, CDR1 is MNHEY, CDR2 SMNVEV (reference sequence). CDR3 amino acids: CASWGDEMTEAFF. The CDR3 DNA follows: TGTGCCAGCTGGGGGGATGAAATGACTGAAGCTTTCTTT.

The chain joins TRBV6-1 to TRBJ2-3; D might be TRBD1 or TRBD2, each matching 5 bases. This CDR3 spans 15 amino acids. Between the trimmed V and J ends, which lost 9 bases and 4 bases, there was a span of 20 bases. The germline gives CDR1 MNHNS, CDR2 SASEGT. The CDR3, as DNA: TGTGCCAGTAGGGCACTATCAGGGAGTGCAGATACGCAGTATTTT. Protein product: CASRALSGSADTQYF.

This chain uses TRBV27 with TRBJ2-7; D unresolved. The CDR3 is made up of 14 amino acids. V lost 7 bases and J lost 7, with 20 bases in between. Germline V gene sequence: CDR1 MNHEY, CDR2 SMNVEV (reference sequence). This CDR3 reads CASKPRPHGGEQYF. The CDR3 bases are TGTGCCAGCAAGCCCCGGCCCCACGGTGGAGAGCAGTACTTC.

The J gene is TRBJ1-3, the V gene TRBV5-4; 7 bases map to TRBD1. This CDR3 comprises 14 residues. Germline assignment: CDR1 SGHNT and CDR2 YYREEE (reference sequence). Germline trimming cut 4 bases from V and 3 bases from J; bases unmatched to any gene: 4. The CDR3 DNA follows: TGTGCCAGCAGCGGCAGGGGGGGTGGAAACACCATATATTTT. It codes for CASSGRGGGNTIYF. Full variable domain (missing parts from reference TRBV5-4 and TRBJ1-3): ETGVTQSPTHLIKTRGQQVTLRCSSQSGHNTVSWYQQALGQGPQFIFQYYREEENGRGNFPPRFSGLQFPNYSSELNVNALELDDSALYLCASSGRGGGNTIYFGEGSWLTVV.

The CDR3 reads CASSFGGDEQYF. The CDR3 bases are TGTGCCAGCAGCTTCGGTGGGGACGAGCAGTACTTC. The chain couples TRBV5-4 to TRBJ2-7; D ambiguous. This CDR3 has 12 amino acids. Trimming stripped 2 bases from V and 5 bases from J, with 8 bases between. CDR1 and CDR2 from the germline V gene are SGHNT and YYREEE (reference sequence).

The DNA for the CDR3 is TGCGCCAGCAGCCAAGTCCCAGGGGTGAATGAAAAACTGTTTTTT. Amino acid sequence: CASSQVPGVNEKLFF. The chain recombines TRBV4-1 with TRBJ1-4; the D gene is possibly TRBD1 (6 bases). V dropped 1 base and J dropped 5 bases, with 11 bases sitting between them. The CDR3 consists of 15 residues. Per the germline V gene, CDR1 is MGHRA and CDR2 is YSYEKL.

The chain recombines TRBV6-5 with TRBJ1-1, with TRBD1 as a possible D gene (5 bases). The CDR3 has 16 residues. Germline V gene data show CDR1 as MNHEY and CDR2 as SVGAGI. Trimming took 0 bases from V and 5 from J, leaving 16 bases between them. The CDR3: CASSYSRGGGRTEAFF. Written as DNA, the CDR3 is TGTGCCAGCAGTTACTCCCGCGGGGGAGGGAGGACTGAAGCTTTCTTT.

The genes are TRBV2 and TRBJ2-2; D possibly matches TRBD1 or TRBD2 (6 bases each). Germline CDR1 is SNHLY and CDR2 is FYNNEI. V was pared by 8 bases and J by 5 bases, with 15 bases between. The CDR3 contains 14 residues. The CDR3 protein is CASGPLGGTGELFF. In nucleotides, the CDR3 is TGTGCCAGCGGCCCCCTAGGGGGGACCGGGGAGCTGTTTTTT.

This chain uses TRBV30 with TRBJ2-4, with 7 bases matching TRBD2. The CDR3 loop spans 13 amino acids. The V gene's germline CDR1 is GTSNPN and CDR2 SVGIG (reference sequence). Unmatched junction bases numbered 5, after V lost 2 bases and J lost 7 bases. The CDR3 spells CAWSSAGKNIQYF. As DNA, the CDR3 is TGTGCCTGGAGTTCAGCGGGAAAGAACATTCAGTACTTC.

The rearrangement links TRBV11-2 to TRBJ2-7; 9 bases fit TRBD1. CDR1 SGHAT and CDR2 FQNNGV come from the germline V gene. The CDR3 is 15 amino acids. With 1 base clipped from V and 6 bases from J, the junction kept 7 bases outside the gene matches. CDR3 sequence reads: CASSLARGGQGEQYF. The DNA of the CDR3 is TGTGCCAGCAGCTTAGCGAGGGGGGGACAGGGCGAGCAGTACTTC.

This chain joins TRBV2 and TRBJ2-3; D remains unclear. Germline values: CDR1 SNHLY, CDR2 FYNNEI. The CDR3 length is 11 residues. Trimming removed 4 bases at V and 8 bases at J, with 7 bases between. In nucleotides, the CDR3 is TGTGCCAGCAGTGTAAAGGGTACGCAGTATTTT. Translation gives CASSVKGTQYF.

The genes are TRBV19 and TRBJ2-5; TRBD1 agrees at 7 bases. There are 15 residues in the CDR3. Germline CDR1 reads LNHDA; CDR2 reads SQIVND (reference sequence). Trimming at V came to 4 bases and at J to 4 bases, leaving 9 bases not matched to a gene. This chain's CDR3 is CASSKRTGQVETQYF. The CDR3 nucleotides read TGTGCCAGTAGTAAAAGGACAGGTCAGGTAGAGACCCAGTACTTC. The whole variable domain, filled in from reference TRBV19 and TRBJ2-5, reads DGGITQSPKYLFRKEGQNVTLSCEQNLNHDAMYWYRQDPGQGLRLIYYSQIVNDFQKGDIAEGYSVSREKKESFPLTVTSAQKNPTAFYLCASSKRTGQVETQYFGPGTRLLVL.

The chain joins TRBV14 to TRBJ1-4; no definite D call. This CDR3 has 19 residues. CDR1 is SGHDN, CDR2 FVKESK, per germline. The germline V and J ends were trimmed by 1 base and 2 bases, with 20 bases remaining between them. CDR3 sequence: CASSQGWQLRLLTNEKLFF. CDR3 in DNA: TGTGCCAGCAGCCAAGGCTGGCAGCTCAGACTCCTCACTAATGAAAAACTGTTTTTT. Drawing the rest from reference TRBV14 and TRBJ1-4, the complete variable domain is EAGVTQFPSHSVIEKGQTVTLRCDPISGHDNLYWYRRVMGKEIKFLLHFVKESKQDESGMPNNRFLAERTGGTYSTLKVQPAELEDSGVYFCASSQGWQLRLLTNEKLFFGSGTQLSVL.

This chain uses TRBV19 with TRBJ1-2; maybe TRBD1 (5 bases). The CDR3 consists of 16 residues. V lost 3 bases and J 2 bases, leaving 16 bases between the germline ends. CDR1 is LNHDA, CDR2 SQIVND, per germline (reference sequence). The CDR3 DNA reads TGTGCCAGTAGTATGGCACTACACCAGGGAAACTATGGCTACACCTTC. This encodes CASSMALHQGNYGYTF.

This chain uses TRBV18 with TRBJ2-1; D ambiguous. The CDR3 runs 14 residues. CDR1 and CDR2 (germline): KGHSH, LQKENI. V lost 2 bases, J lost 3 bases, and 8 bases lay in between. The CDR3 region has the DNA TGTGCCAGCTCACCAAGTAGCCGCTACAATGAGCAGTTCTTC. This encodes CASSPSSRYNEQFF. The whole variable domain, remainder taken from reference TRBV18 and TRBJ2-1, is NAGVMQNPRHLVRRRGQEARLRCSPMKGHSHVYWYRQLPEEGLKFMVYLQKENIIDESGMPKERFSAEFPKEGPSILRIQQVVRGDSAAYFCASSPSSRYNEQFFGPGTRLTVL.

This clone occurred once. The CDR3 is CASSEPAQGRTYEQYF. CDR3 sequence (DNA): TGTGCCAGCAGTGAACCGGCACAGGGCCGGACCTACGAGCAGTACTTC. V and J are TRBV25-1 and TRBJ2-7; perhaps TRBD1 as D (6 bases). The length of the CDR3 is 16 residues. Trimming left V 2 bases short and J 2 bases short, with 16 bases between. Germline CDR1 reads MGHDK; CDR2 reads SYGVNS.

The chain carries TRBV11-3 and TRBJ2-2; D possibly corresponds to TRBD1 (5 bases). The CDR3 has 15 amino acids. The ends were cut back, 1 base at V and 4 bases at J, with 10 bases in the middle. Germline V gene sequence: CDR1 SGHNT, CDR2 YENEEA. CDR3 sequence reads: CASSLVGRSTGELFF. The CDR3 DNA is TGTGCCAGCAGCTTAGTGGGGCGGTCCACCGGGGAGCTGTTTTTT.